Reported below is one TCR beta chain. The V end was cut by 1 base, the J end by 10 bases, with 16 bases between. The CDR3 has 15 amino acids. Germline CDR1 LGHDT, CDR2 YNNKEL (reference sequence). Profiling relied on immunoSEQ multiplex PCR, and the TCRdb table lists in-frame clones only, not all of them. Seen here are about 61,000 clones, around nine tenths observed once, and the top ten hold less than 20%. These data belong to a study of blood T cell repertoires in COVID-19. This receptor was taken from a woman aged 80 or over with active COVID-19. Sequencing was performed on peripheral blood. The chain couples TRBV3-1 (or the pseudogene TRBV3-2) to TRBJ1-4, with D possibly being TRBD1 (5 bases). The CDR3 sequence: CASSQVVGSGAKLFF. Written as DNA, the CDR3 is TGTGCCAGCAGCCAAGTTGTAGGAAGCGGGGCAAAACTGTTTTTT.